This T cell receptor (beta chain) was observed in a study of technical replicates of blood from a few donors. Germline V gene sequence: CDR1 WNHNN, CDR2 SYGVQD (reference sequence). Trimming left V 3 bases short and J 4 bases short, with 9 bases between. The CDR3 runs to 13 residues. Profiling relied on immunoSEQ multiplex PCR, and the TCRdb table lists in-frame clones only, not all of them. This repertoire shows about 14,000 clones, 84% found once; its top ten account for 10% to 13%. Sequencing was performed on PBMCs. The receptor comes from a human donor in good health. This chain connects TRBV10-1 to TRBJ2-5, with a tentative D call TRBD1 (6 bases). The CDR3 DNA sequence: TGCGCCAGCAGTGATTCCAGGGGAGAGACCCAGTACTTC. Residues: CASSDSRGETQYF.